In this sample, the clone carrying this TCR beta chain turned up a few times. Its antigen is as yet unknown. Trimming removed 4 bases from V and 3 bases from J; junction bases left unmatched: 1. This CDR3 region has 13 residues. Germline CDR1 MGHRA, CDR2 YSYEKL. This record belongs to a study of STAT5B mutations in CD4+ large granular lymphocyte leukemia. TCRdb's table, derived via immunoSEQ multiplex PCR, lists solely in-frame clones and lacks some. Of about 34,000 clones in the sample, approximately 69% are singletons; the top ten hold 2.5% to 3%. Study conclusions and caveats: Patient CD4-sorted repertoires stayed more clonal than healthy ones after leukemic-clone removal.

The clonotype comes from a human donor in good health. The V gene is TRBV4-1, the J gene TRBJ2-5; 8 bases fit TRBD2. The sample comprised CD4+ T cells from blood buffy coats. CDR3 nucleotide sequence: TGCGCCAGCAGCCTTAGCGGGGAAGAGACCCAGTACTTC. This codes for CASSLSGEETQYF.